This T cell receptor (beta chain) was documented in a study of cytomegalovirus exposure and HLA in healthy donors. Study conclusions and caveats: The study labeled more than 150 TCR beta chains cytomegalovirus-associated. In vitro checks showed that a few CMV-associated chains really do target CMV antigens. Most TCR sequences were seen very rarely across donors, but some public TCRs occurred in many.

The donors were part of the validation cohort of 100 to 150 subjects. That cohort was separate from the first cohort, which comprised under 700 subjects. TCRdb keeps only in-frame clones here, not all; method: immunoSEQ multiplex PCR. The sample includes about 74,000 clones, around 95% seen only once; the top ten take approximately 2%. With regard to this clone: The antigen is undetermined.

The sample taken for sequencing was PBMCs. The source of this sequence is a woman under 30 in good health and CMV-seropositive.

DNA of the CDR3: TGTGCCAGCAGCTGGGCTAGCGGGGGCAATGAGCAGTTCTTC. Its protein product is CASSWASGGNEQFF. The rearrangement uses TRBV7-9 and TRBJ2-1; 10 nucleotides align to TRBD2. The CDR3 contains 14 residues. Germline trimming cut 4 bases from V and 6 bases from J; bases unmatched to any gene: 3. CDR1 SEHNR and CDR2 FQNEAQ come from the germline V gene (reference sequence).